This T cell receptor beta chain stems from a study of blood T cell repertoires in COVID-19. Across the whole study: Some COVID-19 samples were acute and others convalescent; all came from the United States, Italy and Spain. The analysed material was cDNA or gDNA that came from T cells, B-cell-depleted T cells, or PBMCs.

The CDR3 sequence is 13 residues long. J was trimmed by 7 bases and V by 5 bases; bases with no gene match: 6. Per germline, CDR1 SGHNT and CDR2 YENEEA. Original processing methods: Cell counts per sample came from amplifying reference gene primers. TCRdb's copy holds only in-frame clones and misses some; the assay was immunoSEQ multiplex PCR. Clonal size and the V and J genes are those of that table, whereas D and trimming came from the DNA. Of about 41,000 clones in the sample, around 80% were seen once. The sequenced sample consisted of peripheral blood. This sequence joins TRBV11-3 and TRBJ1-2; TRBD1 aligns across 8 bases. The source of this sequence is a woman of 80 years or more with active or convalescent COVID-19. The CDR3 region is CASSRGQVVGYTF. Here the CDR3 DNA reads TGTGCCAGCAGCCGGGGACAGGTAGTTGGCTACACCTTC.